This TCR beta chain was obtained from a study of human T cells and chemical hapten exposure. Individual cDNA molecules received unique molecular identifiers in the library. TCRdb itself ran the 5' RACE reads through MiXCR, one entry per CDR3 protein. The data hold approximately 80,000 distinct CDR3 sequences, with 15% to 20% observed a single time. Extraction yielded total RNA from whole blood (unfractionated). The CDR3 totals 18 residues. Trimming stripped 6 bases from V and 5 bases from J, with 28 bases between. This rearrangement joins TRBV12-3 or TRBV12-4 to TRBJ2-5; D is possibly TRBD1 (7 bases). This TCR was recovered from a female donor in good health. CDR3 sequence: CASSPYPLRGVGPETQYF. The CDR3 DNA follows: TGTGCCAGCAGCCCTTACCCACTCAGGGGGGTGGGTCCGGAGACCCAGTACTTC.